Below are 21 T cell receptor beta chains sequenced from a single sample in a study of EBV T-cell therapy then PD-1 blockade in nasopharyngeal carcinoma. What these receptors recognize is not known. Sequenced by immunoSEQ multiplex PCR; TCRdb stores in-frame clones only, minus some. The table shows about 14,000 clones, with 80% to 90% occurring only once. Treatment in this sample: AdE1-LMPpoly-expanded autologous EBV-specific T-cell therapy followed by anti-PD-1 nivolumab. Source: CD8+ T cells from blood, taken at approximately day 99 from a patient whose treatment included autologous EBV-specific T cells and nivolumab. These receptors originate from a man between 35 and 55 years old with nasopharyngeal carcinoma.

The rearrangement uses TRBV6-1 and TRBJ1-6; D is unresolved. The germline V gene encodes CDR1 MNHNS and CDR2 SASEGT. Between the trimmed V and J ends, which lost 0 bases and 7 bases, there was a span of 10 bases. The CDR3 loop spans 15 amino acids. The CDR3 reads CASSEAAQWNSPLHF. DNA for the CDR3: TGTGCCAGCAGTGAAGCAGCCCAGTGGAATTCACCCCTCCACTTT.

The V call is TRBV28, the J call TRBJ2-3; maybe TRBD2 (5 bases). There are 16 residues in the CDR3. Germline CDR1 and CDR2: MDHEN and SYDVKM. V was trimmed by 0 bases and J by 1 base, leaving 11 bases between them. The DNA for the CDR3 is TGTGCCAGCAGTTTATGGGCCCTAGCAGGCACAGATACGCAGTATTTT. Protein sequence: CASSLWALAGTDTQYF.

This chain connects TRBV7-8 to TRBJ2-1; the match to TRBD2 covers 14 bases. This CDR3 has 17 amino acids. V trimming: 3 bases; J trimming: 7 bases; junction bases outside the gene matches: 8. The germline V gene encodes CDR1 SGHVS and CDR2 FQNEAQ. The CDR3 spells CASSFPTSGGARNEQFF. The CDR3 nucleotides are TGTGCCAGCAGCTTCCCGACTAGCGGGGGGGCGAGAAATGAGCAGTTCTTC. The full variable domain, rest sourced from reference TRBV7-8 and TRBJ2-1, is GAGVSQSPRYKVAKRGQDVALRCDPISGHVSLFWYQQALGQGPEFLTYFQNEAQLDKSGLPSDRFFAERPEGSVSTLKIQRTQQEDSAVYLCASSFPTSGGARNEQFFGPGTRLTVL.

The CDR3 nucleotides are TGTGCCAGTAGGCCGCACGCAACTAATGAAAAACTGTTTTTT. Translating it yields CASRPHATNEKLFF. The J gene is TRBJ1-4, the V gene TRBV19; D remains ambiguous. V lost 6 bases, J lost 0 bases, and 8 bases lay in between. The germline V gene encodes CDR1 LNHDA and CDR2 SQIVND (reference sequence). The CDR3 totals 14 residues.

The J gene is TRBJ1-2, the V gene TRBV27; maybe TRBD1 (6 bases). The CDR3 has 13 amino acids. Trimming removed 7 bases from V and 4 bases from J, with 13 bases in between. Germline CDR1 MNHEY, CDR2 SMNVEV (reference sequence). CDR3 sequence: CASTKNRVYGYTF. For the CDR3, the DNA is TGTGCCAGCACCAAGAACAGGGTCTATGGCTACACCTTC.

The chain joins TRBV29-1 to TRBJ2-7; tentative D call: TRBD2 (7 bases). The CDR3 is 15 residues long. Germline lookup yields CDR1 SQVTM and CDR2 ANQGSEA. V shed 0 bases and J shed 2 bases, with 14 bases lying between them. CDR3 sequence (DNA): TGCAGCGTTGAAGATTCCGTCGGGGGGCCCTACGAGCAGTACTTC. It translates to CSVEDSVGGPYEQYF.

The chain recombines TRBV4-3 with TRBJ2-7; no firm D call. The CDR3 consists of 15 residues. Looked up from germline, CDR1 is LGHNA and CDR2 is YSLEER. Trimming shortened V by 2 bases and J by 5 bases, and 16 bases separated the two germline ends. The CDR3 DNA sequence: TGCGCCAGCAGCCAACTCAGAGTCCCTAATCACGAGCAGTACTTC. Encoded protein: CASSQLRVPNHEQYF.

This chain joins TRBV14 and TRBJ1-2; 9 bases map to TRBD1. The CDR3 spans 15 residues. V shed 5 bases and J 4 bases; nucleotides not matched to a gene: 8. Germline loops: CDR1 SGHDN, CDR2 FVKESK. CDR3 sequence: CASSKTGGFTYGYTF. CDR3 coding DNA: TGTGCCAGCAGCAAAACAGGGGGCTTTACCTATGGCTACACCTTC.

This rearrangement joins TRBV29-1 to TRBJ1-2; D may be TRBD1 (6 bases). This CDR3 spans 10 amino acids. V lost 7 bases, J lost 7 bases, and 10 bases lay in between. CDR1 is SQVTM and CDR2 is ANQGSEA in the germline V gene. CDR3 bases: TGCAGCGCCCGAGGGGGTGGCTACACCTTC. Residues: CSARGGGYTF.

The CDR3 sequence is CASSPDSSRGQYF. In DNA, the CDR3 is TGTGCCAGCAGTCCCGACAGTAGCAGGGGGCAGTACTTC. J is TRBJ2-7 and V is TRBV27, with TRBD1 as a possible D gene (6 bases). The V and J ends lost 5 bases and 9 bases respectively, with 17 bases between them. The length of the CDR3 is 13 residues. In germline, CDR1 is MNHEY, CDR2 SMNVEV (reference sequence).

The rearrangement links TRBV6-6 to TRBJ2-5, with 11 bases that match TRBD2. The CDR3 is 13 residues long. CDR1 and CDR2 (germline): MNHNY, SVGAGI (reference sequence). V shed 8 bases, J shed 5 bases, and the junction held 4 bases outside the gene matches. CDR3 sequence reads: CASGTSGRETQYF. The CDR3 nucleotides are TGTGCCAGCGGGACTAGCGGACGGGAGACCCAGTACTTC.

This chain connects TRBV4-3 to TRBJ1-2; 9 bases agree with TRBD1. Germline assignment: CDR1 LGHNA and CDR2 YSLEER. V gave up 0 bases and J gave up 1 base; unmatched junction bases: 12. The CDR3 is 19 amino acids. CDR3 in amino acids: CASSQDPGTGKYLNYGYTF. The CDR3, as DNA: TGCGCCAGCAGCCAAGATCCGGGGACAGGGAAATATCTTAACTATGGCTACACCTTC.

The CDR3 protein is CASSYLAGDTDTQYF. CDR3 nucleotide sequence: TGTGCCAGCAGTTACCTAGCGGGGGACACAGATACGCAGTATTTT. V gene TRBV6-2 or TRBV6-3 combines with J gene TRBJ2-3; TRBD2 agrees at 10 bases. Trimming cost V 2 bases and J 2 bases; bases outside gene matches: 1. The CDR3 sequence is 15 residues long. Germline CDR1 is MNHEY and CDR2 is SVGEGT.

The chain recombines TRBV7-8 with TRBJ2-7; 9 bases align to TRBD1. J was trimmed by 3 bases and V by 6 bases; bases with no gene match: 9. The germline gives CDR1 SGHVS, CDR2 FQNEAQ. This CDR3 has 15 amino acids. The CDR3 here is CASSLNRDRDYEQYF. The CDR3 nucleotides read TGTGCCAGCAGTTTAAACCGGGACAGGGACTACGAGCAGTACTTC.

The rearrangement links TRBV27 to TRBJ1-5, with no clear D. Germline assignment: CDR1 MNHEY and CDR2 SMNVEV (reference sequence). The CDR3 is made up of 14 amino acids. V was pared by 2 bases and J by 3 bases, with 8 bases between. The CDR3 spells CASSLQVSNQPQHF. The CDR3 DNA follows: TGTGCCAGCAGTTTACAGGTTTCCAATCAGCCCCAGCATTTT.

This clone occurred once. V is TRBV4-3 and J is TRBJ1-2, with 7 bases aligning to TRBD1. In germline, CDR1 is LGHNA, CDR2 YSLEER. The CDR3 spans 18 residues. Trimming at V came to 0 bases and at J to 1 base, leaving 11 bases not matched to a gene. The chain's CDR3 is CASSQDVPGQLYNYGYTF. CDR3 nucleotides: TGCGCCAGCAGCCAAGATGTACCGGGACAGCTCTATAACTATGGCTACACCTTC.

The V gene is TRBV10-3, the J gene TRBJ1-5; D uncertain. CDR3 size: 14 residues. V was trimmed by 3 bases and J by 3 bases, leaving 9 bases between them. The germline gives CDR1 ENHRY, CDR2 SYGVKD. Written as DNA, the CDR3 is TGTGCCATCAGTGATTCGGATGCCAATCAGCCCCAGCATTTT. Its protein product is CAISDSDANQPQHF.

This chain connects TRBV19 to TRBJ2-3, with D possibly called TRBD1 or TRBD2 (6 bases each). This CDR3 is built from 15 residues. Between the trimmed V and J ends, which lost 3 bases and 1 base, there was a span of 11 bases. Germline lookup yields CDR1 LNHDA and CDR2 SQIVND (reference sequence). The CDR3 here is CASSMGRGRTDTQYF. For the CDR3, the DNA is TGTGCCAGTAGTATGGGCCGGGGGCGCACAGATACGCAGTATTTT.

The J gene is TRBJ1-3, the V gene TRBV4-1; 10 positions agree with TRBD1. The CDR3 extends over 14 amino acids. CDR1 and CDR2 from the germline V gene are MGHRA and YSYEKL. Losses at the gene ends were 8 bases for V and 5 bases for J; bases not matched to a gene: 6. CDR3 coding DNA: TGCGCCAGCCAGACGGGACAGGGGAGAAACACCATATATTTT. Protein product: CASQTGQGRNTIYF.

This chain uses TRBV9 with TRBJ2-1, with D possibly called TRBD1 or TRBD2 (7 bases each). Germline V lookup: CDR1 SGDLS, CDR2 YYNGEE. Trimming took off 6 bases at V and 7 bases at J, with 11 bases between the two ends. This CDR3 spans 12 amino acids. This chain's CDR3 is CASTRGGNEQFF. The CDR3 bases are TGTGCCAGCACCAGGGGGGGTAATGAGCAGTTCTTC.

J is TRBJ1-1 and V is TRBV29-1, with 8 bases that match TRBD1. After removal of 6 bases from V and 4 bases from J, the junction contained 7 bases not matched to a gene. The CDR3 contains 13 residues. Germline CDR1 SQVTM, CDR2 ANQGSEA. In nucleotides, the CDR3 is TGCAGCGTAACAGGGGGAAGTTTCACTGAAGCTTTCTTT. Translation: CSVTGGSFTEAFF.